This is a list of T cell receptor beta chains from one sample in a study of blood T cell repertoires in COVID-19. The table came from immunoSEQ multiplex PCR; TCRdb's copy has only in-frame clones and leaves some out. This table holds about 220,000 clones, over 70% found once. The sequencing input was peripheral blood. These receptors were collected from a woman aged 70 to 79 with acute or convalescent COVID-19. The CDR3 runs from the conserved cysteine through the conserved F or W. A D gene is named only where the DNA matches it firmly. Rows may omit the clone size; those that give it use once, few, many or a size class.

J gene | V gene | clone size | D gene | CDR3 DNA | CDR3 protein
TRBJ2-5 | TRBV5-1 | NA | NA | TGCGCCAGCAGCTTGGGGCCGGGAACCGAAGAGACCCAGTACTTC | CASSLGPGTEETQYF
TRBJ2-3 | TRBV10-3 | NA | NA | TGTGCCACCTTGAAACAGGGTAATCCCACAGATACGCAGTATTTT | CATLKQGNPTDTQYF
TRBJ2-5 | TRBV27 | NA | NA | TGTGCCAGCAGTTTGACAGGCGCGTACCAAGAGACCCAGTACTTC | CASSLTGAYQETQYF
TRBJ1-5 | TRBV19 | few | NA | TGTGCCAGTAAGGGGTTCGATCTTCAGCCCCAGCATTTT | CASKGFDLQPQHF
TRBJ2-7 | TRBV27 | NA | NA | TGTGCCAGCAGCACATCTATCTTTGCCGGGGGGCTACCCTACGAGCAGTACTTC | CASSTSIFAGGLPYEQYF
TRBJ2-2 | TRBV6-6 | NA | NA | TGTGCCAGCCTGAGACAGGCGAACACCGGGGAGCTGTTTTTT | CASLRQANTGELFF
TRBJ1-1 | TRBV28 | NA | NA | TGTGCCTCCCGTACGGGGACTGAAGCTTTCTTT | CASRTGTEAFF
TRBJ2-5 | TRBV24-1 | few | TRBD1 | TGTGCCACCAGTGATTTCCGACAGGGGGGAGAGACCCAGTACTTC | CATSDFRQGGETQYF
TRBJ1-3 | TRBV10-2 | NA | TRBD1 | TGCGCCAGCAAAGGGACAGGGACCCTCTCTGGAAACACCATATATTTT | CASKGTGTLSGNTIYF
TRBJ2-2 | TRBV28 | NA | TRBD1 | TGTGCCAGCAGTTTAACTGGACAGGGAGGTAACGGGGAGCTGTTTTTT | CASSLTGQGGNGELFF
TRBJ2-5 | TRBV12-3/TRBV12-4 | NA | NA | TGTGCCAGCAGCTCCTGGCAGGGAGAGACCCAGTACTTC | CASSSWQGETQYF
TRBJ2-4 | TRBV9 | NA | NA | TGTGCCAGCAGCGTAGGGCTGGCCTCTGAGGACATTCAGTACTTC | CASSVGLASEDIQYF
TRBJ2-5 | TRBV6-5 | NA | NA | TGTGCCAGCAGTTACGTCGCAGGAGAGACCCAGTACTTC | CASSYVAGETQYF
TRBJ2-2 | TRBV7-3 | NA | TRBD1 | TGTGCCAGCAGCTACGACAGGGGGCAATCCGGGGAGCTGTTTTTT | CASSYDRGQSGELFF
TRBJ2-3 | TRBV2 | NA | TRBD2 | TGTGCCAGCAGTGAATCAAGCGGGGGGCCTCCCGAGTATTTT | CASSESSGGPPEYF
TRBJ1-4 | TRBV5-5 | few | TRBD1 | TGTGCCAGCAGCTTGGGATCTACAGGGGGCGAATATGAAAAACTGTTTTTT | CASSLGSTGGEYEKLFF
TRBJ2-2 | TRBV4-3 | NA | TRBD1 | TGCGCCAGCAGCCAACACAGGACAGGGGGCGACACCGGGGAGCTGTTTTTT | CASSQHRTGGDTGELFF
TRBJ1-3 | TRBV6-1 | NA | NA | TGTGCCAGCAGTGAGGGGTGGGCCGGGGGTATATCCGGAAACACCATATATTTT | CASSEGWAGGISGNTIYF
TRBJ1-1 | TRBV18 | NA | NA | TGTGCCAGCTCACCACCGAGGGGGACCCCTGAAGCTTTCTTT | CASSPPRGTPEAFF
TRBJ2-3 | TRBV7-2 | NA | NA | TGTGCCAGCAGCTTAGAAAGAGGGCCCTTCTATTTT | CASSLERGPFYF
TRBJ1-2 | TRBV30 | NA | NA | TGTGCCTGGAGTCCCGCGAACTATGGCTACACCTTC | CAWSPANYGYTF
TRBJ2-2 | TRBV19 | NA | NA | TGTGCCAGTAGAGAACAGGGTGTATCCGGGGAGCTGTTTTTT | CASREQGVSGELFF
TRBJ1-1 | TRBV5-8 | few | NA | TGTGCCAGCGAAAGACAGACTGAAGCTTTCTTT | CASERQTEAFF
TRBJ1-5 | TRBV7-2 | many | NA | TGTGTGCCTACTAACGGTCAGCCCCAGCATTTT | CVPTNGQPQHF
TRBJ2-2 | TRBV13 | NA | NA | TGTGCCAGCAGCCCTAGGGGTATCACCGGGGAGCTGTTTTTT | CASSPRGITGELFF
TRBJ2-7 | TRBV29-1 | NA | TRBD2 | TGCAGCGTTGAAGGAGGGACTACCTCAGCCTACGAGCAGTACTTC | CSVEGGTTSAYEQYF
TRBJ2-3 | TRBV19 | NA | NA | TGTGCCAGTAGTAGCGGGGTTGGGGCAGATACGCAGTATTTT | CASSSGVGADTQYF
TRBJ1-5 | TRBV11-2 | NA | NA | TGTGCCAGCAGCTTAGATATAGGGGATCAGCCCCAGCATTTT | CASSLDIGDQPQHF
TRBJ2-2 | TRBV18 | NA | NA | TGTGCCATGGCGGGACAGCTGAACACCGGGGAGCTGTTTTTT | CAMAGQLNTGELFF
TRBJ2-1 | TRBV9 | once | TRBD2 | TGTGCCAGCAGCGTTCAGGGACTATATGGGAATGAGCAGTTCTTC | CASSVQGLYGNEQFF
TRBJ2-6 | TRBV7-2 | NA | TRBD1 | TGTGCCAGCAGGTACAAACAGGGGTCTGGGGCCAACGTCCTGACTTTC | CASRYKQGSGANVLTF
TRBJ2-7 | TRBV5-3 | NA | NA | TGTGCCAGAAGCTGCCCCACCCCATCCGAGCCCTACGAGCAGTACTTC | CARSCPTPSEPYEQYF
TRBJ2-1 | TRBV6-5 | NA | NA | TGTGCCAGCAGTTGGGACTCGCAAAACACGTTTGAGCAGTTCTTC | CASSWDSQNTFEQFF
TRBJ1-2 | TRBV24-1 | few | NA | TGTGCCACCAGTGATGGGGACACCGCGTATGGCTACACCTTC | CATSDGDTAYGYTF
TRBJ2-2 | TRBV7-2 | once | NA | TGTGCCAGCAGCTTCTCCGGGAGGAACACCGGGGAGCTGTTTTTT | CASSFSGRNTGELFF
TRBJ2-7 | TRBV10-2 | NA | TRBD2 | TGCGCCAGCAGTGAGTTGGGTAGCGGGGGTTTTGGGGTTTACGAGCAGTACTTC | CASSELGSGGFGVYEQYF
TRBJ2-5 | TRBV30 | NA | TRBD1 | TGTGCCTGGAGCAGGGGGAACGGACTCCAAGAGACCCAGTACTTC | CAWSRGNGLQETQYF
TRBJ1-4 | TRBV5-1 | NA | NA | TGCGCCAGCAGCTTGGCGTGGGGCATGACAACTAATGAAAAACTGTTTTTT | CASSLAWGMTTNEKLFF
TRBJ2-5 | TRBV29-1 | many | NA | TGCAGCGTTACCCCCCTAGCGAGAGAGACCCAGTACTTC | CSVTPLARETQYF
TRBJ1-1 | TRBV11-3 | few | NA | TGTGCCAGCAGCTTACAGGGGATGAACACTGAAGCTTTCTTT | CASSLQGMNTEAFF
TRBJ1-3 | TRBV3-1/TRBV3-2 | few | TRBD1 | TGTGCCAGCAGAGTACAGGGGGCTGGAAACACCATATATTTT | CASRVQGAGNTIYF
TRBJ1-5 | TRBV6-5 | NA | TRBD1 | TGTGCCAGCAGTTACGCTGGGACAGGGCATCAGCCCCAGCATTTT | CASSYAGTGHQPQHF
TRBJ2-4 | TRBV5-4 | once | TRBD1 | TGTGCCAGCAGCCCCCAAGGGACAGCTAAAAACATTCAGTACTTC | CASSPQGTAKNIQYF
TRBJ2-2 | TRBV7-3 | once | NA | TGTGCCAGCAGCTTCAGTAACACCGGGGAGCTGTTTTTT | CASSFSNTGELFF
TRBJ2-1 | TRBV6-6 | once | TRBD2 | TGTGCCAGCAGCAGGAGCGGGGGCCTATCCTACAATGAGCAGTTCTTC | CASSRSGGLSYNEQFF
TRBJ2-7 | TRBV24-1 | NA | NA | TGTGCCACCAGTGACCCCTCACAGGGAACCTACGAGCAGTACTTC | CATSDPSQGTYEQYF
TRBJ2-1 | TRBV7-2 | NA | TRBD1 | TGTGCCAGCAGCTTAAACAGGGGTGATGAGCAGTTCTTC | CASSLNRGDEQFF
TRBJ1-4 | TRBV27 | NA | TRBD1 | TGTGCCAGCAGTTTAAGGGACAGCGAAAAACTGTTTTTT | CASSLRDSEKLFF
TRBJ2-3 | TRBV20-1 | NA | NA | TGCAGTGCAGAAGGGGGAGATACGCAGTATTTT | CSAEGGDTQYF